These 20 T cell receptor beta chains came from one sample sequenced in a study of T cells after yellow fever vaccination. MiXCR was run by TCRdb on the 5' RACE reads, yielding one entry per CDR3 protein. The sample has under 600,000 distinct CDR3 sequences, approximately 13% seen once; the top ten hold about 14%. This specimen was PBMCs, taken on the day of the yellow fever booster vaccination. Source of these receptors: a man aged 25 to 40 who received the YFV17D yellow fever vaccine.

This clonotype showed up just a few times. V and J are TRBV3-1 and TRBJ2-7; tentative D call: TRBD2 (5 bases). Germline V gene data show CDR1 as LGHDT and CDR2 as YNNKEL (reference sequence). V lost 4 bases, J lost 5 bases, and 12 bases lay in between. The CDR3 sequence is 13 residues long. The CDR3 protein is CASSPTGVDEQYF. In DNA, the CDR3 is TGTGCCAGCAGCCCTACCGGGGTTGACGAGCAGTACTTC.

This clonotype has ten or more counts. This chain links TRBV7-2 with TRBJ2-7; D not certain. The length of the CDR3 is 13 residues. Per the germline V gene, CDR1 is SGHTA and CDR2 is FQGNSA. V lost 2 bases and J 6 bases, leaving 11 bases between the germline ends. The CDR3 coding sequence is TGTGCCAGCAGCTTAAGTCCTACCACCGAGCAGTACTTC. This sequence encodes CASSLSPTTEQYF.

J is TRBJ2-3 and V is TRBV28, with unresolved D. Trimming cost V 2 bases and J 4 bases, with 7 bases left between them. Per the germline V gene, CDR1 is MDHEN and CDR2 is SYDVKM. The CDR3 has 13 residues. As DNA, the CDR3 is TGTGCCAGCAGTTTACCGACACCAGATACGCAGTATTTT. Residues: CASSLPTPDTQYF.

This clonotype was detected only a few times. The V gene is TRBV28, the J gene TRBJ2-7, with TRBD1 matching over 9 bases. With V trimmed by 6 bases and J by 4 bases, 13 bases remained unmatched. CDR1 is MDHEN and CDR2 is SYDVKM in the germline V gene. The CDR3 contains 16 residues. The CDR3 bases are TGTGCCAGCAGGCCCAACAGGGGGCGCGGTCCTTACGAGCAGTACTTC. Encoded protein: CASRPNRGRGPYEQYF.

This clonotype was counted between two and nine times. The genes are TRBV6-2 or TRBV6-3 and TRBJ1-5, with D possibly being TRBD1 (6 bases). The CDR3 is made up of 14 amino acids. The germline CDR1 and CDR2 sequences are MNHEY and SVGEGT. Trimming stripped 4 bases from V and 4 bases from J, with 11 bases between. CDR3: CASSFRDKNQPQHF. Written as DNA, the CDR3 is TGTGCCAGCAGTTTCCGGGACAAAAATCAGCCCCAGCATTTT.

This chain uses TRBV19 with TRBJ2-7; the D gene is possibly TRBD1 (6 bases). The CDR3 has 14 amino acids. Germline assignment: CDR1 LNHDA and CDR2 SQIVND (reference sequence). Trimming shortened V by 6 bases and J by 3 bases, and 15 bases separated the two germline ends. The CDR3: CASRRGLGYYEQYF. Here the CDR3 DNA reads TGTGCCAGTAGGAGGGGGTTGGGGTACTACGAGCAGTACTTC.

This rearrangement joins TRBV19 to TRBJ2-1, with D tentatively TRBD1 (5 bases). Per germline, CDR1 LNHDA and CDR2 SQIVND (reference sequence). The CDR3 length is 14 residues. V gave up 4 bases and J gave up 8 bases, with 15 bases separating them. The CDR3 sequence is CASSRNLRQYEQFF. CDR3 nucleotides: TGTGCCAGTAGTAGAAATCTACGACAGTATGAGCAGTTCTTC.

This clonotype showed up just a few times. The rearrangement links TRBV7-3 to TRBJ1-5, with D unclear. Trimming removed 2 bases from V and 5 bases from J, with 7 bases in between. Looked up from germline, CDR1 is SGHTA and CDR2 is FQGTGA. The CDR3 sequence is 13 residues long. CDR3 sequence (DNA): TGTGCCAGCAGCTTATACCGCGATCAGCCCCAGCATTTT. It is translated as CASSLYRDQPQHF.

The chain is built from TRBV20-1 and TRBJ2-1; TRBD1 agrees at 9 bases. This CDR3 is built from 15 residues. CDR1 DFQATT and CDR2 SNEGSKA come from the germline V gene (reference sequence). The J segment lost 6 bases and the V segment lost 6 bases, leaving 12 bases of the junction unmatched. The CDR3 nucleotides are TGCAGTGCGGAAATGGGACAGGGTGTAAGCAATGAGCAGTTCTTC. Its protein is CSAEMGQGVSNEQFF.

V is TRBV10-3 and J is TRBJ2-1; TRBD2 aligns across 10 bases. Germline trimming cut 2 bases from V and 8 bases from J; bases unmatched to any gene: 12. Germline lookup yields CDR1 ENHRY and CDR2 SYGVKD. The CDR3 is 17 amino acids. The CDR3 region is CAISEVTLAGGPDEQFF. In DNA form, the CDR3 reads TGTGCCATCAGTGAGGTAACATTAGCGGGAGGCCCGGATGAGCAGTTCTTC.

This clonotype has ten or more counts. The J gene is TRBJ2-3, the V gene TRBV11-2; TRBD2 agrees at 8 bases. The CDR3 length is 18 residues. Germline loops: CDR1 SGHAT, CDR2 FQNNGV. Trimming at V came to 2 bases and at J to 1 base, leaving 11 bases not matched to a gene. The CDR3 sequence: CASSLRTLGLAGTDTQYF. CDR3 DNA sequence: TGTGCCAGCAGCTTAAGGACCCTAGGACTAGCCGGCACAGATACGCAGTATTTT.

V is TRBV7-2 and J is TRBJ2-3; TRBD2 matches 9 bases. Germline V gene data show CDR1 as SGHTA and CDR2 as FQGNSA. V was clipped by 7 bases and J by 3 bases; unmatched bases: 11. The CDR3 is 16 amino acids. CDR3 residues: CASNPSPAGGTDTQYF. The DNA of the CDR3 is TGTGCCAGCAATCCATCCCCAGCGGGAGGAACAGATACGCAGTATTTT.

The rearrangement joins TRBV5-6 to TRBJ2-7; 8 bases are a match to TRBD2. Per the germline V gene, CDR1 is SGHDT and CDR2 is YYEEEE. Trimming cost V 6 bases and J 2 bases; bases outside gene matches: 7. This CDR3 is 14 amino acids long. CDR3 nucleotide sequence: TGTGCCAGCACTTCGCGGGGGGAGACCTACGAGCAGTACTTC. This codes for CASTSRGETYEQYF. Full variable domain (outside the CDR3, taken from reference TRBV5-6 and TRBJ2-7): DAGVTQSPTHLIKTRGQQVTLRCSPKSGHDTVSWYQQALGQGPQFIFQYYEEEERQRGNFPDRFSGHQFPNYSSELNVNALLLGDSALYLCASTSRGETYEQYFGPGTRLTVT.

The genes are TRBV20-1 and TRBJ2-5; D remains unclear. The germline gives CDR1 DFQATT, CDR2 SNEGSKA (reference sequence). The CDR3 covers 13 residues. Trimming pared 3 bases from V and 4 bases from J, leaving 12 bases between. The DNA of the CDR3 is TGCAGTGCTAGGGTACAGCCTAGAGAGACCCAGTACTTC. Translation: CSARVQPRETQYF.

The V and J genes are TRBV6-1 and TRBJ1-3; D is possibly TRBD1 (5 bases). Germline CDR1 and CDR2: MNHNS and SASEGT. CDR3 size: 14 residues. Trimming stripped 6 bases from V and 4 bases from J, with 13 bases between. CDR3 amino acids: CASRTVGLGNTIYF. The CDR3 nucleotides are TGTGCCAGCAGGACGGTGGGACTGGGAAACACCATATATTTT.

This clonotype appeared a few times. The chain is built from TRBV14 and TRBJ1-4; 10 positions match TRBD1. Germline V gene lookup returns CDR1 SGHDN and CDR2 FVKESK. This CDR3 spans 15 amino acids. V dropped 3 bases and J dropped 7; count of bases not matched to a gene: 5. CDR3 sequence reads: CASSHRTGGFEKLFF. The DNA of the CDR3 is TGTGCCAGCAGCCACAGGACAGGGGGGTTTGAAAAACTGTTTTTT.

The chain has TRBV6-5 and TRBJ2-3, with D tentatively TRBD2 (6 bases). The V and J ends lost 2 bases and 2 bases respectively, with 8 bases between them. Germline-derived CDR1 and CDR2 are MNHEY and SVGAGI. This CDR3 comprises 14 residues. As DNA, the CDR3 is TGTGCCAGCAGTTACAGGACTAACACAGATACGCAGTATTTT. Protein sequence: CASSYRTNTDTQYF.

This clonotype has more than one count but fewer than ten. V gene TRBV20-1 combines with J gene TRBJ2-7, with D possibly TRBD2 on 5 matching bases. The V gene lost 5 bases and the J gene lost 6 bases, with 17 bases spanning the gap. Germline V gives CDR1 DFQATT, CDR2 SNEGSKA (reference sequence). The CDR3 is 13 residues long. This CDR3 reads CSALNHPGSEQYF. The CDR3 coding sequence is TGCAGTGCTCTCAACCACCCGGGATCCGAGCAGTACTTC.

This clonotype was counted only a few times. This chain joins TRBV29-1 and TRBJ1-2; 9 nucleotides align to TRBD1. This CDR3 comprises 18 residues. Germline CDR1 and CDR2: SQVTM and ANQGSEA. V shed 4 bases and J 1 base; nucleotides not matched to a gene: 16. The CDR3 spells CSVGANRAGTGLNYGYTF. CDR3 in DNA: TGCAGCGTTGGGGCCAATCGAGCCGGGACAGGGCTTAACTATGGCTACACCTTC.

The rearrangement uses TRBV7-2 and TRBJ2-4, with D perhaps TRBD2 (6 bases). The CDR3 has 14 amino acids. Trimming stripped 3 bases from V and 6 bases from J, with 12 bases between. Germline V CDR1 and CDR2: SGHTA, FQGNSA. The CDR3 DNA reads as TGTGCCAGCAGCTTCGGAGGGAGTATAAACATTCAGTACTTC. It encodes CASSFGGSINIQYF.